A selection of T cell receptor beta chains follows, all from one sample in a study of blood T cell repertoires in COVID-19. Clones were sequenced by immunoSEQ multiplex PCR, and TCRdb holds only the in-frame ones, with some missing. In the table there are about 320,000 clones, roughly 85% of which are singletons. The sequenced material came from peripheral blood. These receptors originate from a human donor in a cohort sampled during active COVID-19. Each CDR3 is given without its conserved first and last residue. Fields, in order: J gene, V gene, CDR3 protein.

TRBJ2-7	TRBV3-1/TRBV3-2	ASSQRGRLSVEH
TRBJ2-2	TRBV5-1	ASQPAGLNTGELF
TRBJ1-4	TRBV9	ASSPGQADEKLF
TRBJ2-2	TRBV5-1	ASSFYRDSNTGELF
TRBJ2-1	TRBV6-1	ASSETGTSARQQF
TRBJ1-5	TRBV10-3	AISEYGDEVRAGNQPQH
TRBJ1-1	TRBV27	ASSLTEEMNTEAF
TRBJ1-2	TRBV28	ASRRDLNYGYT
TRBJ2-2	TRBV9	ASSTLAGGPGELF
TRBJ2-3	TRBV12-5	ASGLTEDTQY
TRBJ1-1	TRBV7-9	ASSLGGSRVNTEAF
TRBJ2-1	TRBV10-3	AISEPETGSAYNEQF
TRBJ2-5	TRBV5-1	ASSPLRGGRETQY
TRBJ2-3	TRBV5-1	ASSPSRDRGDTQY
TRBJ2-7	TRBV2	ASSGKSSASYEQY
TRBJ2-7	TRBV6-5	ASKLGQVAYEQY
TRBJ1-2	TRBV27	ASSFRTGVGYT
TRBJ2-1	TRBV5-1	ASSLDRPAAIDEQF
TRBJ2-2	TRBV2	ACSGDITGELF
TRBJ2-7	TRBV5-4	ASSMTGGYEQY
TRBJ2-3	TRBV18	ASSPDPTGTDTQY
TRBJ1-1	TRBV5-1	ASSLEGHMNTEAF
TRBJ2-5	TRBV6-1	ASSDTLLEVGQY
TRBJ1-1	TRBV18	ASSPAAGTANTEAF
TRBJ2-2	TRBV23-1	ASSQSRGTTGELF
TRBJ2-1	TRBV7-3	ASSFDTYNEQF
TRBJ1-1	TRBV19	ASSTTGKTEAF
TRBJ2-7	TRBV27	ASSFSTKYSYEQY
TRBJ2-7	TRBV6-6	ASSYQEGQYEQY
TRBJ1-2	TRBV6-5	ASSYSKLPNYGYT
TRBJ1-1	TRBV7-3	ASSQGGGFNTEAF
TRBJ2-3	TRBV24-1	ARLSDTQY
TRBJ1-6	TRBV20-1	SASHGGGGSPLH
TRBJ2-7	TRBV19	ASSLTGSYEQY
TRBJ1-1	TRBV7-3	ASRLYGGPNTEAF
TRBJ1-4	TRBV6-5	ASRPGWANEKLF
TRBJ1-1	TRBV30	AWSRQGGPEAF
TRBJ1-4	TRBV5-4	ASSSGQATNEKLF
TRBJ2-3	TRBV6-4	ASSDSISGHTDTQY
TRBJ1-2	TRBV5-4	ASSYLGGSGGYT
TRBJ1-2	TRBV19	ASSSQGAYGYT
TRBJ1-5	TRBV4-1	ASSPRDRNQPQH
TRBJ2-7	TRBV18	ASSPRTTSYEQY
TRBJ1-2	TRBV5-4	ASSPTPEGANYGYT
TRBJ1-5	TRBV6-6	ASSLDTRGSYSNQPQH
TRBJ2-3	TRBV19	ASSRGLADTQY
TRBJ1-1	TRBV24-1	ATRRTGGDGTEAF
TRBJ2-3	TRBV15	ATSRVGPTDTQY
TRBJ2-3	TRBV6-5	ASTKGQTDTDTQY
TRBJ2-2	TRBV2	ASNRVLNTGELF